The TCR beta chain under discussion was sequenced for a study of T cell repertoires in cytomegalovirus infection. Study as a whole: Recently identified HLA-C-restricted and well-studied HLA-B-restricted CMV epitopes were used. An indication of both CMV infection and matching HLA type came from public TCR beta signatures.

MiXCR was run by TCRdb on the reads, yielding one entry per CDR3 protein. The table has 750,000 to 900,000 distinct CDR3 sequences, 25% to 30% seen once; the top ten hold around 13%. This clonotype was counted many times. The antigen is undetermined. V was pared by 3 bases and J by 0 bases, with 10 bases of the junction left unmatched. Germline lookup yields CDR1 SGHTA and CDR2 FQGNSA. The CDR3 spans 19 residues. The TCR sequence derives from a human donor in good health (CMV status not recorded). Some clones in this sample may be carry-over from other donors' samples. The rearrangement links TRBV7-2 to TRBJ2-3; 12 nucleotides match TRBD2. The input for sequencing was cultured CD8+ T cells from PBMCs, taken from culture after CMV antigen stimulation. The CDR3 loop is CASSLLGLAGISSTDTQYF. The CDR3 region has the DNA TGTGCCAGCAGCTTGCTTGGACTAGCGGGGATCTCTAGCACAGATACGCAGTATTTT.